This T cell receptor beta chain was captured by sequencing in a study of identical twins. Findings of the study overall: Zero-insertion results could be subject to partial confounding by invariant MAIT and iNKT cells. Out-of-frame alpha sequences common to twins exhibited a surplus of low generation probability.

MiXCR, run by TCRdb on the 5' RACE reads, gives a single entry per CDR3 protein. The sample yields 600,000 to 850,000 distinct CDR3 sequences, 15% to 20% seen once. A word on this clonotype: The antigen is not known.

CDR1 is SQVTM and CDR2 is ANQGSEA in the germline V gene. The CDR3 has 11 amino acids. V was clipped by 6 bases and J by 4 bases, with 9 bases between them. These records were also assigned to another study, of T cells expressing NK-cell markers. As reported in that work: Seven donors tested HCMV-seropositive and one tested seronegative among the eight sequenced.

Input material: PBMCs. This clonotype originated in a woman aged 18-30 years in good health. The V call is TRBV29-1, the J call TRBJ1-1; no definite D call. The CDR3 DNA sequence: TGCAGCGTGGTTGAGAGCACTGAAGCTTTCTTT. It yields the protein CSVVESTEAFF.